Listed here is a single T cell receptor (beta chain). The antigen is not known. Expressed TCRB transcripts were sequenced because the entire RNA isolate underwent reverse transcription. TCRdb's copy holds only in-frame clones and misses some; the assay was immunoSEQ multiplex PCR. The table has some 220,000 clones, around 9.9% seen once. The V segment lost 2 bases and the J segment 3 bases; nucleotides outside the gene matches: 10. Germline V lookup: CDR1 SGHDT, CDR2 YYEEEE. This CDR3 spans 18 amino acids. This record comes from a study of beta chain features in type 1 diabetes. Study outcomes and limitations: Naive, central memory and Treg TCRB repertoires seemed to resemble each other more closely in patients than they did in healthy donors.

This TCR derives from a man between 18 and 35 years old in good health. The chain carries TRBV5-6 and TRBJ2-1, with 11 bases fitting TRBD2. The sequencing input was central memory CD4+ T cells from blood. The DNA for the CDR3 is TGTGCCAGCAGCTTCGAGTCGGTGGGACTAGCGGTCTACAATGAGCAGTTCTTC. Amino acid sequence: CASSFESVGLAVYNEQFF.